The clone carrying this TCR beta chain was recorded a few times. The data originate from a study of patients and donors after allogeneic stem cell transplantation. This CDR3 comprises 19 residues. Trimming removed 5 bases from V and 0 bases from J, with 23 bases in between. Germline assignment: CDR1 SGHAT and CDR2 FQNNGV. TCRdb re-derived calls from the RT-PCR reads in MiXCR, one entry per CDR3 protein. The sample lists some 880,000 distinct CDR3 sequences, about a sixth occurring once. This chain connects TRBV11-2 to TRBJ1-3; D is unclear. The origin of this receptor is a human donor who was either an allogeneic HSCT recipient or a stem cell or donor lymphocyte infusion donor (not recorded which). It is not recorded whose cells these are; they may come from a transplant donor. Sequenced input: blood, either unsorted or a sorted T cell fraction (not recorded which). The CDR3 here is CASSKGYNLGSSSGNTIYF. CDR3 DNA sequence: TGTGCCAGCAGCAAAGGTTACAACCTGGGGTCCAGCTCTGGAAACACCATATATTTT.